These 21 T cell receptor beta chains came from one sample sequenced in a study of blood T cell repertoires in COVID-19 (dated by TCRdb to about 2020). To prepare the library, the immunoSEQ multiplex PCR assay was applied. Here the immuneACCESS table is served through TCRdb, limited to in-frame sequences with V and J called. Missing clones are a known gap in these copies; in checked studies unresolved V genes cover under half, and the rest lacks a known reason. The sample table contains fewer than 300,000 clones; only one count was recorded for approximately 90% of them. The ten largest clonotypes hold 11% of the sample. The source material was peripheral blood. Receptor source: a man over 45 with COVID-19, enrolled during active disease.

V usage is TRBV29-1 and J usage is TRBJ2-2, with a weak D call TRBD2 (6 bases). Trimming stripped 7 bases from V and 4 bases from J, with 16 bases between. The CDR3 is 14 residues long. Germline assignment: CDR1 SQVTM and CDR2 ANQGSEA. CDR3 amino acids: CSGRLGGLTGELFF. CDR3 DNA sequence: TGCAGCGGGCGACTGGGGGGTCTCACCGGGGAGCTGTTTTTT.

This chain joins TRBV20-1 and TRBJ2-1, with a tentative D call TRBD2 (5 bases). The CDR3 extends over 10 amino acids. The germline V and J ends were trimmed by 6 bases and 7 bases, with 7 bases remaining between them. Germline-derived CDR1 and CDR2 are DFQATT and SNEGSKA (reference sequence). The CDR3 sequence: CSAGGNEQFF. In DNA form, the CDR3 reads TGCAGTGCCGGAGGTAATGAGCAGTTCTTC.

The CDR3 bases are TGCGCCAGCAGCTCCCGGACAGTCGATGAAAAACTGTTTTTT. Amino acids: CASSSRTVDEKLFF. The gene calls are TRBV5-1 and TRBJ1-4, with D possibly being TRBD1 (6 bases). V gave up 3 bases and J gave up 6 bases, with 12 bases separating them. The CDR3 sequence is 14 residues long. Germline assignment: CDR1 SGHRS and CDR2 YFSETQ.

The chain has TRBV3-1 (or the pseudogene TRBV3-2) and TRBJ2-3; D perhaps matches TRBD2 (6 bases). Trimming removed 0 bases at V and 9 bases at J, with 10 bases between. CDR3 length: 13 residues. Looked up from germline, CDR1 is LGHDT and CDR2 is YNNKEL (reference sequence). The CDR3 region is CASSQDRGNTQYF. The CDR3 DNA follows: TGTGCCAGCAGCCAAGATCGGGGGAACACGCAGTATTTT.

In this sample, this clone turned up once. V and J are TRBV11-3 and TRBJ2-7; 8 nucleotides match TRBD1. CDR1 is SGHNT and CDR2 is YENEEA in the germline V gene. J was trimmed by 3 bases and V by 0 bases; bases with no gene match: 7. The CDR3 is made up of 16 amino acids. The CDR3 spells CASSLDGTGGIYEQYF. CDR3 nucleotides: TGTGCCAGCAGCTTAGATGGAACAGGGGGGATCTACGAGCAGTACTTC.

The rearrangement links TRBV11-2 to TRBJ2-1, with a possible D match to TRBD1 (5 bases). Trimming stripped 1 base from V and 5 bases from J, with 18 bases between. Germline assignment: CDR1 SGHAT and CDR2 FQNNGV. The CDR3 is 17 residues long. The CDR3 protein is CASSLVGEVRVDNEQFF. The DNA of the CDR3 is TGTGCCAGCAGCTTAGTTGGTGAGGTCAGGGTGGACAATGAGCAGTTCTTC.

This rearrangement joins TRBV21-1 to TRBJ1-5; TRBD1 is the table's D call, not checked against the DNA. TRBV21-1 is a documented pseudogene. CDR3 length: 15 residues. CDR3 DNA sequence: TGTGCCAGCAGCAAAGAGGGGGCTAGCAATCAGCCCCAGCATTTT. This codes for CASSKEGASNQPQHF.

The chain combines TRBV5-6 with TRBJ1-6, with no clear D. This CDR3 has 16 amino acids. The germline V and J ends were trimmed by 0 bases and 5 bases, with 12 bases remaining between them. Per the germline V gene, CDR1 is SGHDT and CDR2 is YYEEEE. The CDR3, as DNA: TGTGCCAGCAGCTTGGCCGGAGCAGTCCATAATTCACCCCTCCACTTT. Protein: CASSLAGAVHNSPLHF.

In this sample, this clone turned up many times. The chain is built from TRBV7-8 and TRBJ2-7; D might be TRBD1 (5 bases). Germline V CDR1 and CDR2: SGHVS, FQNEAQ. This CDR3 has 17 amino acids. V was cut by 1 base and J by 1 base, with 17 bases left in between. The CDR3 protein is CASSLGAPTELSYEQYF. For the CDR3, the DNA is TGTGCCAGCAGCTTAGGGGCTCCGACAGAGCTATCCTACGAGCAGTACTTC.

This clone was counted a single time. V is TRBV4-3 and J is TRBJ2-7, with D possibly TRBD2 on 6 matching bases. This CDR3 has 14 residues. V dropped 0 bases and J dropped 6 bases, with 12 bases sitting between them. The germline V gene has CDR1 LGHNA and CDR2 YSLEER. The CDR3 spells CASSQERETVEQYF. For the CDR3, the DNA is TGCGCCAGCAGCCAAGAACGGGAGACTGTCGAGCAGTACTTC.

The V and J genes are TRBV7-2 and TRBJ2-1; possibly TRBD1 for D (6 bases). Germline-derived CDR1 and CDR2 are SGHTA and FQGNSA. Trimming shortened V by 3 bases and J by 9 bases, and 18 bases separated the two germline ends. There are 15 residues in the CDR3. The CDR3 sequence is CASSFTVSGAGEQFF. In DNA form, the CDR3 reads TGTGCCAGCAGCTTTACCGTCTCAGGGGCTGGTGAGCAGTTCTTC.

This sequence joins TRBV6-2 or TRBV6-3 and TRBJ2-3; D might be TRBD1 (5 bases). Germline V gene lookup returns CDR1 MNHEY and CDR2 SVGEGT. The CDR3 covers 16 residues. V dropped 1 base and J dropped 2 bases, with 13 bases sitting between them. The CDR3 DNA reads TGTGCCAGCAGTTACTGGAAGGGGCTCGACACAGATACGCAGTATTTT. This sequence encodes CASSYWKGLDTDTQYF.

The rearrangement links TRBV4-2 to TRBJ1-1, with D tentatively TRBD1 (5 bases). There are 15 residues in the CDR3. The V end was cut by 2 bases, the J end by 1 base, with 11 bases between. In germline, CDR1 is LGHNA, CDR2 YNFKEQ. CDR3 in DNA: TGTGCCAGCAGCCAAAGTACTCAGGGGAACACTGAAGCTTTCTTT. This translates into CASSQSTQGNTEAFF.

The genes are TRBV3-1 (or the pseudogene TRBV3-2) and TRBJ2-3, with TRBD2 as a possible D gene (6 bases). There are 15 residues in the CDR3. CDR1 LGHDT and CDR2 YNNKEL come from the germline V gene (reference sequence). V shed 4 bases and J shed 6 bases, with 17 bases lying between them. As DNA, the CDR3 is TGTGCCAGCAGCCGATTACAGACTAGTTCGGATACGCAGTATTTT. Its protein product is CASSRLQTSSDTQYF.

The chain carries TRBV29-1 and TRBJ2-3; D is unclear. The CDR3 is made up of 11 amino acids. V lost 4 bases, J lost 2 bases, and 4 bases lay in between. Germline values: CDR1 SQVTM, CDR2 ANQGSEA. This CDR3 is CSVGVTDTQYF. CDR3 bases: TGCAGCGTTGGAGTCACAGATACGCAGTATTTT.

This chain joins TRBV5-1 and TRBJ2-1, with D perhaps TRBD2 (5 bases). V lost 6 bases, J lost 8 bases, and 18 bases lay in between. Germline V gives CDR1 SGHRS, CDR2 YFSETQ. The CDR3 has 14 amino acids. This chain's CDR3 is CASNNRARGDEQFF. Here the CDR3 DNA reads TGCGCCAGCAACAATAGGGCCCGGGGTGATGAGCAGTTCTTC.

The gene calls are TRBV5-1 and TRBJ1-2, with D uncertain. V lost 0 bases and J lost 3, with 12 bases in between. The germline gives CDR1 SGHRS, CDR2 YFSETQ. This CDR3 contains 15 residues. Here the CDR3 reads CASSLGQVEHYGYTF. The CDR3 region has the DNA TGCGCCAGCAGCTTGGGGCAGGTAGAGCACTATGGCTACACCTTC.

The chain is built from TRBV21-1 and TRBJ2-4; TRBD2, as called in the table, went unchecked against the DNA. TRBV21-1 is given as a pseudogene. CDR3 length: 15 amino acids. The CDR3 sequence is CASSFKGRGKNIQYF. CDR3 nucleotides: TGTGCCAGCAGCTTTAAGGGGAGGGGCAAAAACATTCAGTACTTC.

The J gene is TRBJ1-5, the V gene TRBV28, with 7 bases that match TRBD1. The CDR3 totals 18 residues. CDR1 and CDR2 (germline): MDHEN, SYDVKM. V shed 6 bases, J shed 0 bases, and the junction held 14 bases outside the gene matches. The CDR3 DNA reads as TGTGCCAGCAGCCTGCCCCCCGGGACAGATCATAGCAATCAGCCCCAGCATTTT. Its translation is CASSLPPGTDHSNQPQHF.

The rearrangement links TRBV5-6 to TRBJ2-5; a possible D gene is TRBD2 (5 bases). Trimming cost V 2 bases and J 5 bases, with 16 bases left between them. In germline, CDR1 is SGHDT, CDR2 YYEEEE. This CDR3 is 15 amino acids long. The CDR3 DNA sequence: TGTGCCAGCAGCTTCTTTGACGGGGTTCGCGAGACCCAGTACTTC. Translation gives CASSFFDGVRETQYF.

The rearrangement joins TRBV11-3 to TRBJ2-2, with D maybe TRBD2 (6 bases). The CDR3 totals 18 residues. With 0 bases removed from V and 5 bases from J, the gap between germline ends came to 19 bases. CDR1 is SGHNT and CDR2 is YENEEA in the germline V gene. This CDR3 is CASSLDPPWGGHTGELFF. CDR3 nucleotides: TGTGCCAGCAGCTTAGATCCCCCCTGGGGAGGTCATACCGGGGAGCTGTTTTTT.